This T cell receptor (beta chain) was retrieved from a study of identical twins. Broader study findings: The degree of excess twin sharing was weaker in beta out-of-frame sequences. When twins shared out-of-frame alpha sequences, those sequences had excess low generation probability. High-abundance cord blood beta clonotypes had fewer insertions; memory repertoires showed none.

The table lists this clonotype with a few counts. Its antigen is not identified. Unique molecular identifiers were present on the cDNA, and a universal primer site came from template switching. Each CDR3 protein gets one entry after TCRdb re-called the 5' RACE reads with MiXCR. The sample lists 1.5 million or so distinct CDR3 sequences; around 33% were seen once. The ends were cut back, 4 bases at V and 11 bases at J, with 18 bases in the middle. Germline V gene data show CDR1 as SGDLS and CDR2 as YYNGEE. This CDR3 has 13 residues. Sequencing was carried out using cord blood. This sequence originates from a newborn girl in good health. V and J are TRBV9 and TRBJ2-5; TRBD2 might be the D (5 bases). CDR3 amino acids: CASSLDYANEQYF. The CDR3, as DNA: TGTGCCAGCAGCCTAGACTATGCCAATGAGCAGTACTTC.